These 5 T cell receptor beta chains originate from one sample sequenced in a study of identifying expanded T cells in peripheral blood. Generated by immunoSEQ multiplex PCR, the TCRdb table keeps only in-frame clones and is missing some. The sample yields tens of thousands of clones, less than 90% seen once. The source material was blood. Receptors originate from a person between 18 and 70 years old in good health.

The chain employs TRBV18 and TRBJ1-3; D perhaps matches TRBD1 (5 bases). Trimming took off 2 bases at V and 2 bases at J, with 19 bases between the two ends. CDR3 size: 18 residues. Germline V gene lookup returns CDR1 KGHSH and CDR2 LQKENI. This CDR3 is CASSPVQGQSRAGNTIYF. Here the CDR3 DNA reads TGTGCCAGCTCACCAGTCCAGGGCCAATCGCGGGCTGGAAACACCATATATTTT.

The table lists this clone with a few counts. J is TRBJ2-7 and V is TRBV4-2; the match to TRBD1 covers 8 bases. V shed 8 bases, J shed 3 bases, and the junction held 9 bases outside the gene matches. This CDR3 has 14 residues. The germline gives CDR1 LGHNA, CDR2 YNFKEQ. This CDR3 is CASSHGQGVYEQYF. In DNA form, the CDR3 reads TGTGCCAGCTCCCACGGACAGGGAGTCTACGAGCAGTACTTC.

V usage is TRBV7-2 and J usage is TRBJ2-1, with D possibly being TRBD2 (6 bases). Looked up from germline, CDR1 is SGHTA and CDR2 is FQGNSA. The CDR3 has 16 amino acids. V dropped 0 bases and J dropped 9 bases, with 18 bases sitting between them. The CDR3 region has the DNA TGTGCCAGCAGCTTAGCGTCCACGACACTAGCCGGTGAGCAGTTCTTC. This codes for CASSLASTTLAGEQFF.

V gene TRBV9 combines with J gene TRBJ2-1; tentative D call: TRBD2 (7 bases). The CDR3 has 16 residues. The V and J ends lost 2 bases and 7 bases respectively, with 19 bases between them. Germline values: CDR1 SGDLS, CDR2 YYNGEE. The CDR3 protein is CASSVGAGDLGNEQFF. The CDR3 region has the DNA TGTGCCAGCAGCGTGGGGGCGGGAGACCTTGGTAATGAGCAGTTCTTC.

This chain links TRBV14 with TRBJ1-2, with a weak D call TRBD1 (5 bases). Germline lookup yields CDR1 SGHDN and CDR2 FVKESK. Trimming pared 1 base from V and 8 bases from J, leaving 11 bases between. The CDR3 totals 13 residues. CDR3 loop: CASSQGRGLGYTF. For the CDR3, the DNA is TGTGCCAGCAGCCAAGGTCGGGGCCTCGGCTACACCTTC.